This T cell receptor (beta chain) comes out of a study of T cell responses to AZD1222 COVID-19 vaccine. Study-level findings and limits: White British ancestry dominated among donors, who included more females, and clonal diversity was possibly underestimated. It was only a handful of AZD1222 recipients who were seropositive at baseline.

In its sample, this clone was seen once. Its antigen is currently unknown. Germline values: CDR1 LNHDA, CDR2 SQIVND (reference sequence). The CDR3 loop spans 14 amino acids. The V and J ends lost 5 bases and 2 bases respectively, with 13 bases between them. TCRdb's table, derived via immunoSEQ multiplex PCR, lists solely in-frame clones and lacks some. Of some 150,000 clones in the sample, under 95% were seen once. The J gene is TRBJ2-7, the V gene TRBV19, with D perhaps matching TRBD1 (5 bases). Sequencing used peripheral blood, obtained on day 0 of AZD1222 vaccination. The origin of this receptor is an adult in good health. CDR3 residues: CASSQGRGPYEQYF. The CDR3 DNA reads TGTGCCAGTAGTCAGGGCCGTGGGCCCTACGAGCAGTACTTC.